Each of the 20 T cell receptor beta chains below was sequenced from the same sample in a study of control samples from healthy donors and cancer patients (dated by TCRdb to about 2020). Libraries came from the immunoSEQ multiplex PCR assay. Entries here come from immuneACCESS through TCRdb and include only in-frame sequences with V and J called. Some clones fail to appear in such tables; in the studies checked, an unresolved V gene covers under half of the shortfall, and the cause of the remainder is unknown. This sample is represented by approximately 180,000 clones; about 90% of them were singletons. The ten largest clonotypes hold around 2% of the sample. Sequencing used blood. The receptors here all came from a middle-aged woman in good health.

The rearrangement uses TRBV5-4 and TRBJ2-2, with 12 bases that match TRBD2. J was trimmed by 3 bases and V by 3 bases; bases with no gene match: 9. This CDR3 is built from 18 residues. Germline V gene data show CDR1 as SGHNT and CDR2 as YYREEE (reference sequence). Here the CDR3 reads CASSWRATSGGDTGELFF. As DNA, the CDR3 is TGTGCCAGCAGCTGGAGGGCGACTAGCGGGGGAGACACCGGGGAGCTGTTTTTT.

The V call is TRBV5-6, the J call TRBJ1-1; 9 bases agree with TRBD1. J was trimmed by 5 bases and V by 4 bases; bases with no gene match: 6. Germline loops: CDR1 SGHDT, CDR2 YYEEEE. CDR3 length equals 14 residues. Here the CDR3 DNA reads TGTGCCAGCAGCCGGGGACAGGGATGGACTGAAGCTTTCTTT. Translating gives CASSRGQGWTEAFF.

J is TRBJ1-6 and V is TRBV19; D is possibly TRBD1 (6 bases). The CDR3 contains 18 residues. The germline V gene encodes CDR1 LNHDA and CDR2 SQIVND (reference sequence). V was clipped by 5 bases and J by 0 bases, with 17 bases between them. CDR3: CASSPTQGTSSYNSPLHF. The CDR3 region has the DNA TGTGCCAGTAGTCCAACTCAGGGGACGAGCTCCTATAATTCACCCCTCCACTTT.

This chain joins TRBV6-5 and TRBJ2-7, with 8 bases fitting TRBD2. Germline lookup yields CDR1 MNHEY and CDR2 SVGAGI. The CDR3 has 14 residues. With V trimmed by 2 bases and J by 0 bases, 0 bases remained unmatched. In DNA, the CDR3 is TGTGCCAGCAGTTACGGGACTAGCTCCTACGAGCAGTACTTC. Translated: CASSYGTSSYEQYF.

The gene calls are TRBV19 and TRBJ1-1; unclear D gene. Germline-derived CDR1 and CDR2 are LNHDA and SQIVND (reference sequence). This CDR3 has 14 residues. The ends were cut back, 6 bases at V and 2 bases at J, with 13 bases in the middle. DNA of the CDR3: TGTGCCAGTAGCCGCTCTTGGGAAAACACTGAAGCTTTCTTT. It yields the protein CASSRSWENTEAFF.

The chain uses TRBV29-1 and TRBJ2-3, with 10 bases matching TRBD2. This CDR3 has 14 residues. Germline values: CDR1 SQVTM, CDR2 ANQGSEA. Germline trimming cut 3 bases from V and 4 bases from J; bases unmatched to any gene: 4. The CDR3 DNA reads TGCAGCGTTGAGAGCGGGGGGGCGCCAGATACGCAGTATTTT. It is translated as CSVESGGAPDTQYF.

The chain couples TRBV5-5 to TRBJ2-3; TRBD2 is a possible D gene (7 bases). The CDR3 contains 15 residues. Trimming took off 5 bases at V and 2 bases at J, with 15 bases between the two ends. Germline V lookup: CDR1 SGHKS, CDR2 YYEKEE (reference sequence). CDR3 sequence (DNA): TGTGCCAGCAGTCGGGCGGGGGCTACCACAGATACGCAGTATTTT. Translated, it gives CASSRAGATTDTQYF.

The chain couples TRBV5-4 to TRBJ2-7, with 7 bases fitting TRBD1. This CDR3 has 13 residues. Unmatched junction bases numbered 6, after V lost 3 bases and J lost 6 bases. Looked up from germline, CDR1 is SGHNT and CDR2 is YYREEE (reference sequence). This chain's CDR3 is CASSSKQGSEQYF. In DNA form, the CDR3 reads TGTGCCAGCAGCTCAAAACAGGGGTCCGAGCAGTACTTC.

A remark on this clone: A junction boundary mismatches the germline segment, possibly from a read error. The chain recombines TRBV5-1 with TRBJ2-2; TRBD2 agrees at 9 bases. This CDR3 comprises 17 residues. The V gene's germline CDR1 is SGHRS and CDR2 YFSETQ. CDR3 DNA sequence: TGCGCCCGCAGCTGGGCCCGGGGCGGGGGGGCCTGCGGGGAGCTGTTTTTT. Its translation is CARSWARGGGACGELFF.

The chain is built from TRBV25-1 and TRBJ2-3; D could derive from TRBD1 or TRBD2 (6 bases each). V gave up 8 bases and J gave up 2 bases, with 17 bases separating them. The CDR3 contains 15 residues. Germline V gene lookup returns CDR1 MGHDK and CDR2 SYGVNS. CDR3 in DNA: TGTGCCAGCCGGGTGGGGGGCGGAAACACAGATACGCAGTATTTT. Its protein is CASRVGGGNTDTQYF.

The J gene is TRBJ1-2, the V gene TRBV19; 8 positions agree with TRBD1. CDR3 length: 16 residues. Unmatched junction bases numbered 9, after V lost 5 bases and J lost 1 base. Per the germline V gene, CDR1 is LNHDA and CDR2 is SQIVND (reference sequence). Here the CDR3 DNA reads TGTGCCAGTAGTCTATGGACAGGGCACGTTAACTATGGCTACACCTTC. As protein: CASSLWTGHVNYGYTF.

The rearrangement uses TRBV12-1 and TRBJ2-7; TRBD2, the table's D call, was not compared with the DNA. TRBV12-1 is given as a pseudogene. The CDR3 length is 15 residues. CDR3 loop: CASTYRLAGGFEQYF. CDR3 bases: TGTGCCAGCACCTATCGACTAGCGGGGGGCTTCGAGCAGTACTTC.

This clone turned up a few times. The V gene is TRBV29-1, the J gene TRBJ2-3, with TRBD2 identical over 12 bases. The germline V gene has CDR1 SQVTM and CDR2 ANQGSEA. The J segment lost 2 bases and the V segment lost 4 bases, leaving 4 bases of the junction unmatched. CDR3 size: 15 residues. The CDR3 protein is CSVVGLAGTTDTQYF. CDR3 in DNA: TGCAGCGTTGTCGGACTAGCGGGGACCACAGATACGCAGTATTTT.

The chain uses TRBV4-2 and TRBJ1-2, with D perhaps matching TRBD1 (5 bases). Germline V gene sequence: CDR1 LGHNA, CDR2 YNFKEQ. V was shortened by 0 bases and J by 8 bases, with 10 bases between the two germline ends. This CDR3 comprises 13 residues. As DNA, the CDR3 is TGTGCCAGCAGCCAAGATTTGACAGTCGGCTACACCTTC. Amino acids: CASSQDLTVGYTF.

V and J are TRBV15 and TRBJ1-5, with 7 bases lining up with TRBD1. V lost 3 bases, J lost 0 bases, and 8 bases stayed unmatched. The V gene's germline CDR1 is LNHNV and CDR2 YYDKDF (reference sequence). This CDR3 region has 17 residues. The CDR3 DNA reads TGTGCCACCAGCAGCGATCGGACAGGTTATAGCAATCAGCCCCAGCATTTT. Residues: CATSSDRTGYSNQPQHF.

The chain employs TRBV27 and TRBJ2-7, with D possibly called TRBD1 or TRBD2 (6 bases each). The CDR3 spans 16 residues. Germline assignment: CDR1 MNHEY and CDR2 SMNVEV (reference sequence). The V end was cut by 6 bases, the J end by 1 base, with 19 bases between. The CDR3 DNA follows: TGTGCCAGCAGCCCCCACGGAGGGGGGCCATCCTACGAGCAGTACTTC. This encodes CASSPHGGGPSYEQYF.

The chain couples TRBV2 to TRBJ2-5; 8 bases are shared with TRBD1. The germline V gene has CDR1 SNHLY and CDR2 FYNNEI. The CDR3 contains 13 residues. The ends lost 7 bases at V and 1 base at J; junction bases unmatched: 2. The CDR3 loop reads CASNGQGQETQYF. The CDR3 DNA reads TGTGCCAGCAACGGACAGGGCCAAGAGACCCAGTACTTC.

The chain joins TRBV4-1 to TRBJ2-7, with 10 bases aligning to TRBD2. CDR1 and CDR2 from the germline V gene are MGHRA and YSYEKL. This CDR3 is 16 amino acids long. V gave up 0 bases and J gave up 3 bases; unmatched junction bases: 5. The CDR3, as DNA: TGCGCCAGCAGCCAAGATGTGCTAGCGGGGGACTACGAGCAGTACTTC. This encodes CASSQDVLAGDYEQYF.

This clone showed up just once. The rearrangement joins TRBV11-2 to TRBJ2-1, with 9 bases fitting TRBD1. The CDR3 totals 14 residues. V shed 4 bases and J 8 bases; nucleotides not matched to a gene: 6. Germline CDR1 is SGHAT and CDR2 is FQNNGV. The CDR3 nucleotides read TGTGCCAGCAGCTGGGGACAGGGCTTCGATGAGCAGTTCTTC. It translates to CASSWGQGFDEQFF.

This clone was picked up a small number of times. V gene TRBV12-3 or TRBV12-4 combines with J gene TRBJ1-2; D may be TRBD1 (5 bases). CDR3 size: 12 residues. With 6 bases removed from V and 8 bases from J, the gap between germline ends came to 13 bases. The CDR3 DNA reads as TGTGCCAGCAGCTCCCCGCAGGGAGGCTACACCTTC. Translation gives CASSSPQGGYTF.